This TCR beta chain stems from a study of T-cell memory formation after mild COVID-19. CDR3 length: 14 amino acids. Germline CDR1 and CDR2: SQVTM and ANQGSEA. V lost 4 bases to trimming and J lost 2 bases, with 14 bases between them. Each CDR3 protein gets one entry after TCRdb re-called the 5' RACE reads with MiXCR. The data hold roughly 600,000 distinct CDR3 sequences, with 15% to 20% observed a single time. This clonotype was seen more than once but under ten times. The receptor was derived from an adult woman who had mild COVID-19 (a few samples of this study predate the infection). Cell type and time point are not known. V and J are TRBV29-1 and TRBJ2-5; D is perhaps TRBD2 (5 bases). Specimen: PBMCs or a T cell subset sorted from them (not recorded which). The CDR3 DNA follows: TGCAGCGTTGGAGGGTTTGGCGGGCAAGAGACCCAGTACTTC. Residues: CSVGGFGGQETQYF.